This T cell receptor beta chain was identified in a study of cytomegalovirus exposure and HLA in healthy donors. In germline, CDR1 is SNHLY, CDR2 FYNNEI. The CDR3 consists of 13 residues. With 5 bases removed from V and 10 bases from J, the gap between germline ends came to 12 bases. The study ran its PCR with 60 Vbeta and 13 Jbeta primers. Profiling relied on immunoSEQ multiplex PCR, and the TCRdb table lists in-frame clones only, not all of them. The sample is made up of 35,000 to 50,000 clones, and the top ten hold around 3.2% of it. The sequencing input was PBMCs. The receptor was derived from a woman aged 30 to 39 in good health and CMV-seropositive. The V gene is TRBV2, the J gene TRBJ1-6; D uncertain. In DNA, the CDR3 is TGTGCCAGCAGTCCGGGCGGGGTCTCACCCCTCCACTTT. It codes for CASSPGGVSPLHF.